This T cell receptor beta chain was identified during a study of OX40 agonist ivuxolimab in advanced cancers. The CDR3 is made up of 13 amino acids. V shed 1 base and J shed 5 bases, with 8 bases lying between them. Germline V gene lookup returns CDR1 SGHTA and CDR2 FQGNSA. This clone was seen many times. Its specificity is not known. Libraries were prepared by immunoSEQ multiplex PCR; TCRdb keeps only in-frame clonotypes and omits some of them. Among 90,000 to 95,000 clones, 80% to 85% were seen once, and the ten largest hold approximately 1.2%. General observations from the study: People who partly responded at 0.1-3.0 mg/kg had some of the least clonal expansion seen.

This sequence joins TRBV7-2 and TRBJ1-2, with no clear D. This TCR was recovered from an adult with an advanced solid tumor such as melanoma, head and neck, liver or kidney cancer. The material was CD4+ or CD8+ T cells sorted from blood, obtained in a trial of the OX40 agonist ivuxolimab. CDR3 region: CASSLGYPYGYTF. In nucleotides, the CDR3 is TGTGCCAGCAGCTTAGGGTACCCATATGGCTACACCTTC.